A single T cell receptor beta chain is shown here with its context. Profiled with immunoSEQ multiplex PCR; TCRdb holds only in-frame clones, not every one. In the table there are 17,000 or so clones, 65% to 80% of which are singletons. The data were obtained in a study of sequential checkpoint blockade in melanoma. Across the whole study: First-line arms were nivolumab then ipilimumab, or the reverse, randomized 1:1. Maintenance nivolumab came after either treatment sequence.

Described treatment: randomized to nivolumab then ipilimumab (arm A) or the reverse (arm B). None of the patients previously received DNA-damaging chemotherapy. From thawed PBMCs, live CD3+CD8+ cells negative for CD19 and CD56 were sorted. The CDR3 sequence is 14 residues long. Trimming left V 6 bases short and J 1 base short, with 12 bases between. CDR1 is SGHTA, CDR2 FQGTGA, per germline. The sample in question was CD8+ T cells sorted from blood (inferred from file names), obtained from a patient given nivolumab and ipilimumab in sequence. The chain employs TRBV7-3 and TRBJ1-2; possible D gene TRBD1, 5 bases. The sequence came from a human donor with melanoma. The DNA for the CDR3 is TGTGCCAGCAGTCAGCGGGGCTATAACTATGGCTACACCTTC. Protein product: CASSQRGYNYGYTF.